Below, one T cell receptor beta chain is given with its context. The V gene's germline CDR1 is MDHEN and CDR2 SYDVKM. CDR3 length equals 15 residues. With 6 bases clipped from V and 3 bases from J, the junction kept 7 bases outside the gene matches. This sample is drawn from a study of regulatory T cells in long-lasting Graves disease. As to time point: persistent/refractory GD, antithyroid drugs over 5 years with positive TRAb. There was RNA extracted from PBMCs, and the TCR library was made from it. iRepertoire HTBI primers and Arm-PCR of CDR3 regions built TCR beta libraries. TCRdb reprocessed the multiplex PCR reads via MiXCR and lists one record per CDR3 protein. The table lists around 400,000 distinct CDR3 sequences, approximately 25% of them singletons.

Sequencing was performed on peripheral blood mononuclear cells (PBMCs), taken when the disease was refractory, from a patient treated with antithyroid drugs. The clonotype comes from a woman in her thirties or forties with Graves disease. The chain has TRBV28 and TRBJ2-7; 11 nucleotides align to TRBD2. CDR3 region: CASSQLGLAVYEQYF. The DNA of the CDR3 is TGTGCCAGCAGCCAACTGGGACTAGCGGTCTACGAGCAGTACTTC.